This T cell receptor (beta chain) was captured by sequencing in a study of CXCR3-negative and CXCR3-positive naive CD8 T cells. 5' RACE with UMI labels generated the TRB cDNA libraries. From its re-call of the 5' RACE reads, TCRdb lists each CDR3 protein once, without DNA. Its clone listing holds 38,000 or so distinct CDR3 sequences. This CDR3 has 17 residues. The germline V gene encodes CDR1 MNHEY and CDR2 SMNVEV (reference sequence). Source material: memory CD8+ T cells from blood. The J gene is TRBJ1-5, the V gene TRBV27; TCRdb picks TRBD1, but there is no DNA to check that call. This clonotype originated in a human donor in good health. Some clones in this sample may be carry-over from other donors' samples. This chain's CDR3 is CASSLYPGSGFNQPQHF.